Given below is one TCR beta chain in context. Its antigen is undetermined. These data originate in a study of long-term antiretroviral therapy in people with HIV. Germline CDR1 reads ENHRY; CDR2 reads SYGVKD. Trimming at V came to 10 bases and at J to 4 bases, leaving 14 bases not matched to a gene. The CDR3 is made up of 16 amino acids. The study, taken as a whole, reports: Gathering of blood took place between about 2003 and 2018, possibly under older ART regimens. Records did not include ART adherence, viral resistance or therapy changes. HIV repertoires spanned tighter CDR3 length ranges than controls did.

Runs used v3.0 of the immunoSEQ assay and were done at survey level. Libraries were prepared by immunoSEQ multiplex PCR; TCRdb keeps only in-frame clonotypes and omits some of them. The data hold tens of thousands of clones, with more than 75% observed a single time. At minimum, one pre-ART and two post-ART PBMC samples were obtained from each donor. This sample comprised unsorted PBMCs, obtained 0.5 years after starting antiretroviral therapy. This rearrangement joins TRBV10-3 to TRBJ2-4; 9 bases are shared with TRBD1. The receptor comes from a woman between 40 and 55 years old with HIV. The CDR3 DNA is TGTGCCACCCGTGCTTCCGGGACAGGGACTAAAAACATTCAGTACTTC. This codes for CATRASGTGTKNIQYF.